Here is one T cell receptor beta chain with its context. V shed 6 bases and J shed 1 base, with 13 bases lying between them. The CDR3 consists of 15 residues. Germline V gives CDR1 MRHNA, CDR2 SNTAGT. The unsorted PBMC replicate PCRs were performed with 300 to 350 ng DNA, around 30,000 T cell genomes. Clones were read by immunoSEQ multiplex PCR, and TCRdb kept only the in-frame ones, dropping some. The table has fewer than 600,000 clones, around 79% seen once; the top ten hold roughly 13%. The sample originates from a study of shared clonotypes between healthy human individuals. The rearrangement uses TRBV6-4 and TRBJ2-1; D ambiguous. This TCR was recovered from a woman in her thirties or forties in good health. Some clones in this sample may be carry-over from other donors' samples. The material sequenced was PBMCs. For the CDR3, the DNA is TGTGCCAGCAGCCTACATGGGGATTCCTACAATGAGCAGTTCTTC. Its protein is CASSLHGDSYNEQFF.